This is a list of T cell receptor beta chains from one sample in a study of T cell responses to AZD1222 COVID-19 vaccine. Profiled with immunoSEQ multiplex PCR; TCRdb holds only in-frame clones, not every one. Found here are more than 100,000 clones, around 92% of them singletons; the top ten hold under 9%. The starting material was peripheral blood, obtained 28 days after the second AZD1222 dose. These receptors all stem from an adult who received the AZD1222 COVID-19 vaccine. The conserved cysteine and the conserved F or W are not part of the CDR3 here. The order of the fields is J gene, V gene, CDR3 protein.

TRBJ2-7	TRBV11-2	ASSLVRGGSYEQY
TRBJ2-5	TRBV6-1	ASSETGYQETQY
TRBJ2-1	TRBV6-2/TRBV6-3	ASSSGGGTSYNEQF
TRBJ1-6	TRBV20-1	SASWTRGSPLH
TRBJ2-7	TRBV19	ASSISGSYEQY
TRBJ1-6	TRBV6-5	ASSYSQGGSPLH
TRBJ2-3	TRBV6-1	ASSTVLRTDTQY
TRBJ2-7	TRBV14	ASSQDILPLLGEQY
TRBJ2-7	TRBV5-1	ASSRLAGAYEQY
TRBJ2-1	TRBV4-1	ASSHSGRAYNEQF
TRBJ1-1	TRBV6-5	ASKLGEYAEAF
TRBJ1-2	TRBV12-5	ASGLVPGAQGGYT
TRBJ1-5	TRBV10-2	ASASTNSNQPQH
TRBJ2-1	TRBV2	ASSQTSGAYNEQF
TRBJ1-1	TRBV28	ASSFQGPYTEAF
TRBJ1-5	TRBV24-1	ATSVVLHFYSNQPQH
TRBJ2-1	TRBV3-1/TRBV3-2	ASSQDNFASGGATSEQF
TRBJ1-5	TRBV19	ASREQGNQPQH
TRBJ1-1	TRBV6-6	ASSHLAPGQVNTEAF
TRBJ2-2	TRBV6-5	ASSYSTGGELF
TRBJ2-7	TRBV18	ASSPFPGDEQY
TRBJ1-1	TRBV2	ASRRTGINTEAF
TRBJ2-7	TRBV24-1	ATSAAGGVGAYEQY